The T cell receptor (beta chain) under discussion was sequenced for a study of T cells expressing NK-cell markers. Looking at the study overall: HCMV seropositivity marked seven of the eight sequenced donors; one was seronegative.

TCRdb derives one entry per CDR3 protein from the 5' RACE reads, leaving out DNA. In total, the table holds roughly 120,000 distinct CDR3 sequences. The TCR sequence derives from a woman aged 18 to 75 in good health. The sample taken for sequencing was blood T cells: a sorted CD56 or NKG2C T cell subset, CD4+ or CD8+ T cells, or bulk PBMC T cells (not recorded which).

This chain's CDR3 is CASSLASVYTDTQYF. V and J are TRBV7-9 and TRBJ2-3; without DNA, the TCRdb call of TRBD2 cannot be checked. The CDR3 extends over 15 amino acids. CDR1 and CDR2 (germline): SEHNR, FQNEAQ (reference sequence).